One sample yielded the 28 T cell receptor beta chains listed below, sequenced in a study of blood T cell repertoires in COVID-19. Profiled with immunoSEQ multiplex PCR; TCRdb holds only in-frame clones, not every one. This table has tens of thousands of clones, over 75% appearing once. Sequenced input: peripheral blood. The source is a human donor with active COVID-19. The donor label of this sample is uncertain.

The rearrangement joins TRBV7-2 to TRBJ1-3; 7 bases are shared with TRBD1. V lost 2 bases, J lost 4 bases, and 2 bases stayed unmatched. This CDR3 is built from 14 residues. CDR1 and CDR2 from the germline V gene are SGHTA and FQGNSA. CDR3 in amino acids: CASSLTGAGNTIYF. In DNA, the CDR3 is TGTGCCAGCAGCTTAACAGGGGCCGGAAACACCATATATTTT.

CDR3 bases: TGTGCCAGTAGTACAAAGACAGGGGGTGTTGGGAATTCACCCCTCCACTTT. Its protein product is CASSTKTGGVGNSPLHF. The chain recombines TRBV19 with TRBJ1-6; 9 positions agree with TRBD1. The CDR3 has 17 residues. The J segment lost 7 bases and the V segment lost 4 bases, leaving 11 bases of the junction unmatched. Germline CDR1 reads LNHDA; CDR2 reads SQIVND (reference sequence).

The gene calls are TRBV7-8 and TRBJ1-5; weak D call: TRBD1 (6 bases). This CDR3 is built from 15 residues. Trimming removed 1 base at V and 4 bases at J, with 11 bases between. The germline V gene has CDR1 SGHVS and CDR2 FQNEAQ. The CDR3 is CASSLGGTLNQPQHF. In nucleotides, the CDR3 is TGTGCCAGCAGCTTAGGGGGGACACTAAATCAGCCCCAGCATTTT.

The chain has TRBV18 and TRBJ1-2; 8 bases line up with TRBD1. Germline V gives CDR1 KGHSH, CDR2 LQKENI. The CDR3 has 14 amino acids. V was pared by 3 bases and J by 6 bases, with 6 bases of the junction left unmatched. The CDR3 spells CASSPLDRGHGYTF. The CDR3 nucleotides read TGTGCCAGCTCACCTCTAGACAGGGGCCATGGCTACACCTTC.

The sample holds a few counts of this clone. The V and J genes are TRBV11-2 and TRBJ1-3; a possible D gene is TRBD1 (5 bases). Trimming cost V 5 bases and J 0 bases, with 17 bases left between them. Germline CDR1 reads SGHAT; CDR2 reads FQNNGV. The CDR3 contains 17 residues. CDR3: CASSRWGRISSGNTIYF. The CDR3 DNA reads TGTGCCAGCAGCCGCTGGGGCCGCATAAGCTCTGGAAACACCATATATTTT.

This clone was seen a handful of times. The chain carries TRBV7-9 and TRBJ1-6, with D perhaps TRBD1 (6 bases). In germline, CDR1 is SEHNR, CDR2 FQNEAQ (reference sequence). V gave up 3 bases and J gave up 13 bases, with 19 bases separating them. The CDR3 has 15 residues. The CDR3 protein is CASSFSAGVGSPLHF. In DNA form, the CDR3 reads TGTGCCAGCAGCTTTTCCGCAGGGGTTGGTTCCCCCCTCCACTTT.

The chain uses TRBV6-6 and TRBJ1-2; D is possibly TRBD1 (6 bases). CDR1 is MNHNY and CDR2 is SVGAGI in the germline V gene (reference sequence). V was shortened by 3 bases and J by 7 bases, with 12 bases between the two germline ends. This CDR3 comprises 13 residues. This chain's CDR3 is CASSYLGAGGYTF. The CDR3 DNA is TGTGCCAGCAGTTATTTGGGGGCTGGTGGCTACACCTTC.

The chain has TRBV4-2 and TRBJ2-1; TRBD2 matches at 13 bases. The CDR3 spans 20 residues. Germline CDR1 LGHNA, CDR2 YNFKEQ. With 4 bases clipped from V and 2 bases from J, the junction kept 14 bases outside the gene matches. The CDR3 sequence is CASSLEPGLAGILTYNEQFF. CDR3 sequence (DNA): TGTGCCAGCAGCCTAGAACCGGGACTAGCGGGGATCCTTACCTACAATGAGCAGTTCTTC.

The rearrangement links TRBV5-1 to TRBJ2-3; 15 bases agree with TRBD2. With 4 bases clipped from V and 1 base from J, the junction kept 7 bases outside the gene matches. Germline CDR1 SGHRS, CDR2 YFSETQ. CDR3 length equals 18 residues. The CDR3 region has the DNA TGCGCCAGCAGCCCAGGACTAGCGGGGGGGTCTCGCACAGATACGCAGTATTTT. It translates to CASSPGLAGGSRTDTQYF. Supplemented by reference TRBV5-1 and TRBJ2-3, the full variable domain reads KAGVTQTPRYLIKTRGQQVTLSCSPISGHRSVSWYQQTPGQGLQFLFEYFSETQRNKGNFPGRFSGRQFSNSRSEMNVSTLELGDSALYLCASSPGLAGGSRTDTQYFGPGTRLTVL.

The V and J genes are TRBV5-4 and TRBJ1-4; D possibly corresponds to TRBD1 (5 bases). This CDR3 is 14 amino acids long. The germline gives CDR1 SGHNT, CDR2 YYREEE (reference sequence). The V end lost 2 bases, the J end lost 8 bases, and 13 bases lay between the germline ends. The CDR3 reads CASSFGRGGEKLFF. The CDR3 DNA reads TGTGCCAGCAGCTTCGGTAGGGGAGGGGAAAAACTGTTTTTT.

This sequence joins TRBV20-1 and TRBJ2-5, with no clear D. V was cut by 5 bases and J by 5 bases, with 9 bases left in between. Germline loops: CDR1 DFQATT, CDR2 SNEGSKA (reference sequence). This CDR3 comprises 11 residues. The CDR3 nucleotides read TGCAGTGCTTTAAATAGTGAGACCCAGTACTTC. Amino acids: CSALNSETQYF.

The chain uses TRBV12-3 or TRBV12-4 and TRBJ2-3; D gene ambiguous. V lost 5 bases and J lost 7, with 10 bases in between. This CDR3 has 12 amino acids. The CDR3, as DNA: TGTGCCAGCAGTCCCAGTTTGAATACGCAGTATTTT. Protein sequence: CASSPSLNTQYF.

The chain employs TRBV9 and TRBJ1-6; D is uncertain. The germline V and J ends were trimmed by 0 bases and 4 bases, with 8 bases remaining between them. The CDR3 is made up of 15 amino acids. The germline gives CDR1 SGDLS, CDR2 YYNGEE. CDR3 nucleotides: TGTGCCAGCAGCGTAGGGGGAGATTATAATTCACCCCTCCACTTT. Translating gives CASSVGGDYNSPLHF.

The V gene is TRBV6-6, the J gene TRBJ1-2, with D unclear. Trimming removed 5 bases at V and 4 bases at J, with 11 bases between. The germline gives CDR1 MNHNY, CDR2 SVGAGI (reference sequence). This CDR3 comprises 13 residues. DNA for the CDR3: TGTGCCAGCAGTAACCAGGAGGCCTATGGCTACACCTTC. Its translation: CASSNQEAYGYTF.

V is TRBV24-1 and J is TRBJ2-1; 7 bases align to TRBD2. V shed 4 bases, J shed 8 bases, and the junction held 7 bases outside the gene matches. The CDR3 is 14 amino acids. Germline V gene lookup returns CDR1 KGHDR and CDR2 SFDVKD. CDR3 in amino acids: CATSEGGRKDEQFF. The CDR3 coding sequence is TGTGCCACCAGTGAGGGGGGGAGGAAGGATGAGCAGTTCTTC.

The chain joins TRBV5-1 to TRBJ2-7; maybe TRBD1 (6 bases). CDR3 size: 14 residues. Germline-derived CDR1 and CDR2 are SGHRS and YFSETQ. V was trimmed by 0 bases and J by 2 bases, leaving 9 bases between them. The CDR3 region has the DNA TGCGCCAGCAGCTTGGGACAGGCCCCCTACGAGCAGTACTTC. It translates to CASSLGQAPYEQYF.

This sequence joins TRBV11-3 and TRBJ2-1; D might be TRBD1 (5 bases). This CDR3 comprises 13 residues. CDR1 is SGHNT and CDR2 is YENEEA in the germline V gene. V was shortened by 0 bases and J by 9 bases, with 9 bases between the two germline ends. The DNA for the CDR3 is TGTGCCAGCAGCTTAGACCCAGGGCGTGAGCAGTTCTTC. Its protein product is CASSLDPGREQFF.

This chain joins TRBV4-3 and TRBJ1-6; 9 nucleotides line up with TRBD1. CDR1 is LGHNA and CDR2 is YSLEER in the germline V gene. This CDR3 has 15 residues. J was trimmed by 8 bases and V by 0 bases; bases with no gene match: 2. CDR3 sequence reads: CASSQDGTGYSPLHF. For the CDR3, the DNA is TGCGCCAGCAGCCAAGATGGGACAGGGTATTCACCCCTCCACTTT.

The rearrangement links TRBV10-3 to TRBJ2-7, with D maybe TRBD2 (5 bases). The CDR3 extends over 16 amino acids. Trimming cost V 2 bases and J 4 bases, with 18 bases left between them. Per the germline V gene, CDR1 is ENHRY and CDR2 is SYGVKD. The CDR3 nucleotides read TGTGCCATCAGTGAGCCTAGGGAGCAAGGATTTTACGAGCAGTACTTC. Its translation: CAISEPREQGFYEQYF.

This chain connects TRBV10-2 to TRBJ2-1, with 11 bases matching TRBD2. Germline V gives CDR1 WSHSY, CDR2 SAAADI. The CDR3 loop spans 15 amino acids. V lost 7 bases and J lost 3; bases outside the gene matches: 5. The CDR3, as DNA: TGCGCCAGCATCGTCGGGACTAGCGGCTACAATGAGCAGTTCTTC. Amino acid sequence: CASIVGTSGYNEQFF.

This chain uses TRBV6-2 or TRBV6-3 with TRBJ2-3, with 7 bases lining up with TRBD2. From germline, CDR1 is MNHEY and CDR2 SVGEGT. The CDR3 has 16 amino acids. After removal of 3 bases from V and 2 bases from J, the junction contained 8 bases not matched to a gene. The CDR3 loop reads CASSYWRESLTDTQYF. Written as DNA, the CDR3 is TGTGCCAGCAGTTATTGGCGGGAGTCCCTCACAGATACGCAGTATTTT.

V is TRBV6-2 or TRBV6-3 and J is TRBJ1-5, with D uncertain. The CDR3 has 15 amino acids. Germline V gene sequence: CDR1 MNHEY, CDR2 SVGEGT. The germline V and J ends were trimmed by 0 bases and 7 bases, with 13 bases remaining between them. In DNA form, the CDR3 reads TGTGCCAGCAGTTACTCGAGAGGGATCGTGCAGCCCCAGCATTTT. This translates into CASSYSRGIVQPQHF.

The rearrangement uses TRBV7-2 and TRBJ2-3, with 9 bases aligning to TRBD2. This CDR3 is 15 amino acids long. Germline-derived CDR1 and CDR2 are SGHTA and FQGNSA. The J segment lost 6 bases and the V segment lost 1 base, leaving 5 bases of the junction unmatched. CDR3 sequence (DNA): TGTGCCAGCAGCTTAGATCCCACTAGCGGGGATACGCAGTATTTT. Its translation: CASSLDPTSGDTQYF. Complete variable domain (other parts from reference TRBV7-2 and TRBJ2-3): GAGVSQSPSNKVTEKGKDVELRCDPISGHTALYWYRQSLGQGLEFLIYFQGNSAPDKSGLPSDRFSAERTGGSVSTLTIQRTQQEDSAVYLCASSLDPTSGDTQYFGPGTRLTVL.

V gene TRBV5-4 combines with J gene TRBJ2-3; 8 positions match TRBD2. The junction had 7 bases not matched to a gene; V was cut back by 3 bases and J by 1 base. The germline CDR1 and CDR2 sequences are SGHNT and YYREEE (reference sequence). The CDR3 loop spans 16 amino acids. CDR3 residues: CASSSGGGGGTDTQYF. The CDR3 DNA is TGTGCCAGCAGCTCCGGGGGGGGCGGTGGCACAGATACGCAGTATTTT.

This chain connects TRBV7-2 to TRBJ2-7; D call uncertain. The CDR3 sequence is 15 residues long. Trimming shortened V by 0 bases and J by 4 bases, and 13 bases separated the two germline ends. CDR1 and CDR2 (germline): SGHTA, FQGNSA. DNA for the CDR3: TGTGCCAGCAGCTTAGCAGGTAGTGGGCAGTACGAGCAGTACTTC. Protein product: CASSLAGSGQYEQYF.

V is TRBV5-4 and J is TRBJ2-1, with 14 bases that match TRBD2. Germline CDR1 SGHNT, CDR2 YYREEE (reference sequence). The V and J ends lost 3 bases and 3 bases, in that order; junction bases with no gene match: 8. This CDR3 has 18 amino acids. The CDR3 nucleotides read TGTGCCAGCAGCTCCGGGACTAGCGGGGGCCTAATCTACAATGAGCAGTTCTTC. Its protein is CASSSGTSGGLIYNEQFF.

V usage is TRBV21-1 and J usage is TRBJ2-1; TRBD2 is taken as the D call from the table, unchecked against the DNA. TRBV21-1 is deemed a pseudogene. This CDR3 is built from 17 residues. Here the CDR3 reads CASSTACWRGPRGEQFF. Written as DNA, the CDR3 is TGTGCCAGCAGCACCGCGTGTTGGAGGGGCCCAAGAGGTGAGCAGTTCTTC.

In this sample, this clone turned up a few times. The chain carries TRBV27 and TRBJ2-5, with a possible D match to TRBD1 (6 bases). With 2 bases removed from V and 7 bases from J, the gap between germline ends came to 14 bases. The CDR3 has 14 amino acids. Germline-derived CDR1 and CDR2 are MNHEY and SMNVEV (reference sequence). The CDR3 DNA follows: TGTGCCAGCAGTTTAGCCAGGGGTCAGGGGACCCAGTACTTC. It codes for CASSLARGQGTQYF.